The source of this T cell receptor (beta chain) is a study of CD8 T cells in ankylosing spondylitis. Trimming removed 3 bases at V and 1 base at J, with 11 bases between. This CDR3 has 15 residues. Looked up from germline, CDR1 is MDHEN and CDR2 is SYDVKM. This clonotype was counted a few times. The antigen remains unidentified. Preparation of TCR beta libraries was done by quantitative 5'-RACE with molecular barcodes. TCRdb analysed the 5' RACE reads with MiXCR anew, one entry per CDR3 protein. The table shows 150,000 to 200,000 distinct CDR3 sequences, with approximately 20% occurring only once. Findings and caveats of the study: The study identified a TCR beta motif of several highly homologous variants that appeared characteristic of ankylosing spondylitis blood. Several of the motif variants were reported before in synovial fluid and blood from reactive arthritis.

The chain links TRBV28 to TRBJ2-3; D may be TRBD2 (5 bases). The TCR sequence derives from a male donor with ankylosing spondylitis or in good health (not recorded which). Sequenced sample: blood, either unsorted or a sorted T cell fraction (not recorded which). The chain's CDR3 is CASSFRTRRTDTQYF. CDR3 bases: TGTGCCAGCAGTTTTAGGACTCGACGCACAGATACGCAGTATTTT.